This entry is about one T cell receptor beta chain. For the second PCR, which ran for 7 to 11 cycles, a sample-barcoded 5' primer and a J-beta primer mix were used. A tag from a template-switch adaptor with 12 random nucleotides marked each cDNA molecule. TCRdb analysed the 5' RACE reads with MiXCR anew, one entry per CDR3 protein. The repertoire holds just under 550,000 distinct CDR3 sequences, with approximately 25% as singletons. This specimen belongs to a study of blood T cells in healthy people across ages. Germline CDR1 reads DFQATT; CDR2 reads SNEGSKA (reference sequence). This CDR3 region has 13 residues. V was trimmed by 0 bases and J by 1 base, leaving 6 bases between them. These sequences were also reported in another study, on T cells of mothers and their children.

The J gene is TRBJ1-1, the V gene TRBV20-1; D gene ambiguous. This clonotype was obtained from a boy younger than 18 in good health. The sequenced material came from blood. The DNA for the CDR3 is TGCAGTGCTAGAGACCGGCGGAACACTGAAGCTTTCTTT. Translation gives CSARDRRNTEAFF.